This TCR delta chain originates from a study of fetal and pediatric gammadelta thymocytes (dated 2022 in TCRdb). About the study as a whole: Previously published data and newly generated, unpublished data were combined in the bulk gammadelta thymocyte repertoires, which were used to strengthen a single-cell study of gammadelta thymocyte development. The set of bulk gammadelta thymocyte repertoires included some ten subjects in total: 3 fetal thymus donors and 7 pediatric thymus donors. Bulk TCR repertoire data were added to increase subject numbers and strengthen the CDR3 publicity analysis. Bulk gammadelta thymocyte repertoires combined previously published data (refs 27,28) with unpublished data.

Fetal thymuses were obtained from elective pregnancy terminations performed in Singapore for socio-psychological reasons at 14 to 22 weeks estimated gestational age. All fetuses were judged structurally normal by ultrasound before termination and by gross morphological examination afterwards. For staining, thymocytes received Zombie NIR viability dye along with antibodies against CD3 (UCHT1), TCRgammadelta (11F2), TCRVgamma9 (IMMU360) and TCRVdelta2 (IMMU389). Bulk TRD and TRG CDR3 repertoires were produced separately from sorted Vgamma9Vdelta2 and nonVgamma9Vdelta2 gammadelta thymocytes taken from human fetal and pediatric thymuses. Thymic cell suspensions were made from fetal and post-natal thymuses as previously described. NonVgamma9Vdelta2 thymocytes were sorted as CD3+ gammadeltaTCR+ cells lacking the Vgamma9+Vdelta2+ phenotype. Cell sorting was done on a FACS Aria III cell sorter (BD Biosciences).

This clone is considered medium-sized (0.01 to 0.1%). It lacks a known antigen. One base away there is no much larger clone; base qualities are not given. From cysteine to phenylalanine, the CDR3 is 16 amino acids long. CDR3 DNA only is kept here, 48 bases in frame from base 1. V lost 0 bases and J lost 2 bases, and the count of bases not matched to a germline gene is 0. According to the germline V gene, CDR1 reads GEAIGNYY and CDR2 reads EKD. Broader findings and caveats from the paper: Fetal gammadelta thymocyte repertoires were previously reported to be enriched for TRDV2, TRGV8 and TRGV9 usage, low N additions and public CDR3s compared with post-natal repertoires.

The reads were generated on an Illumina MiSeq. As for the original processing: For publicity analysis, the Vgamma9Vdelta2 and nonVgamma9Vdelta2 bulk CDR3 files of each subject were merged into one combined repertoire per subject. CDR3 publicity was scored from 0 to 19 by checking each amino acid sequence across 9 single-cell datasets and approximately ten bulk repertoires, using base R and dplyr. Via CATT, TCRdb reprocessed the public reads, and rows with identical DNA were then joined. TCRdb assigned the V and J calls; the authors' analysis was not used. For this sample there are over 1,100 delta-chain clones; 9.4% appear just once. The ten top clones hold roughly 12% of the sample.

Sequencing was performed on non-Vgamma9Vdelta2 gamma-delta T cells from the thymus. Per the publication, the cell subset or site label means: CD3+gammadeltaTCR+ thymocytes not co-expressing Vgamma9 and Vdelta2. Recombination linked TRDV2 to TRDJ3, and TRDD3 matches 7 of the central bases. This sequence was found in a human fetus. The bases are TGTGCCTGTGACACCGGGATACCCTGGGACACCCGACAGATGTTTTTC. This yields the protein CACDTGIPWDTRQMFF.